Below, 6 T cell receptor beta chains from the same sample are listed, as sequenced in a study of cytomegalovirus exposure and HLA in healthy donors. Vbeta (60) and Jbeta (13) primers were used in the PCR. Produced via immunoSEQ multiplex PCR; TCRdb's table is partial and in-frame only. The profile covers roughly 160,000 clones, with roughly three quarters appearing a single time and 8.5% to 10% taken by the ten largest. The sequenced material came from PBMCs. Receptor source: a young man in good health and CMV-seropositive.

The chain employs TRBV7-9 and TRBJ2-5, with 8 positions matching TRBD2. The CDR3 has 15 residues. Germline CDR1 reads SEHNR; CDR2 reads FQNEAQ (reference sequence). V lost 5 bases and J lost 5; bases outside the gene matches: 10. The CDR3 loop is CASSPRAGGSETQYF. The CDR3 DNA sequence: TGTGCCAGCAGCCCGAGGGCGGGAGGATCGGAGACCCAGTACTTC.

The V and J genes are TRBV4-1 and TRBJ1-1, with 9 bases fitting TRBD1. Germline-derived CDR1 and CDR2 are MGHRA and YSYEKL. The CDR3 runs to 17 residues. V trimming: 4 bases; J trimming: 1 base; junction bases outside the gene matches: 10. The CDR3 DNA follows: TGCGCCAGCAGCCCCCGGCAACAGGGGGCGGCGAACACTGAAGCTTTCTTT. Amino acids: CASSPRQQGAANTEAFF.

This chain joins TRBV7-9 and TRBJ2-7, with D possibly matching TRBD1 (6 bases). In germline, CDR1 is SEHNR, CDR2 FQNEAQ (reference sequence). The CDR3 is 18 amino acids. The V end lost 5 bases, the J end lost 3 bases, and 26 bases lay between the germline ends. DNA of the CDR3: TGTGCCAGCAGCCCCGGTGGGCAAGCCTCCGGGACATTCTACGAGCAGTACTTC. Translating it yields CASSPGGQASGTFYEQYF.

The CDR3 sequence: CASRQGAWENIQYF. The CDR3 DNA reads as TGTGCCAGCAGGCAGGGGGCGTGGGAAAACATTCAGTACTTC. The chain links TRBV7-7 to TRBJ2-4, with 8 bases identical to TRBD1. V shed 6 bases and J 5 bases; nucleotides not matched to a gene: 6. Germline CDR1 is SSHAT and CDR2 is FNYEAQ (reference sequence). The CDR3 totals 14 residues. The whole variable domain, remainder taken from reference TRBV7-7 and TRBJ2-4, is GAGVSQSPRYKVTKRGQDVTLRCDPISSHATLYWYQQALGQGPEFLTYFNYEAQPDKSGLPSDRFSAERPEGSISTLTIQRTEQRDSAMYRCASRQGAWENIQYFGAGTRLSVL.

The rearrangement links TRBV19 to TRBJ2-3; TRBD1 agrees at 8 bases. V lost 7 bases and J lost 2; bases outside the gene matches: 5. Per the germline V gene, CDR1 is LNHDA and CDR2 is SQIVND (reference sequence). The CDR3 contains 14 residues. CDR3: CASTGTGHTDTQYF. CDR3 in DNA: TGTGCCAGTACGGGGACAGGCCACACAGATACGCAGTATTTT. The full variable domain, in which reference TRBV19 and TRBJ2-3 provide the parts outside the CDR3, is DGGITQSPKYLFRKEGQNVTLSCEQNLNHDAMYWYRQDPGQGLRLIYYSQIVNDFQKGDIAEGYSVSREKKESFPLTVTSAQKNPTAFYLCASTGTGHTDTQYFGPGTRLTVL.

This chain links TRBV6-6 with TRBJ2-2, with D possibly being TRBD2 (5 bases). Deletions cut 2 bases from V and 13 bases from J, with 8 bases between. Germline V lookup: CDR1 MNHNY, CDR2 SVGAGI (reference sequence). CDR3 size: 11 residues. As DNA, the CDR3 is TGTGCCAGCAGTTACGTTGGAGGGCTGTTTTTT. Translated, it gives CASSYVGGLFF.